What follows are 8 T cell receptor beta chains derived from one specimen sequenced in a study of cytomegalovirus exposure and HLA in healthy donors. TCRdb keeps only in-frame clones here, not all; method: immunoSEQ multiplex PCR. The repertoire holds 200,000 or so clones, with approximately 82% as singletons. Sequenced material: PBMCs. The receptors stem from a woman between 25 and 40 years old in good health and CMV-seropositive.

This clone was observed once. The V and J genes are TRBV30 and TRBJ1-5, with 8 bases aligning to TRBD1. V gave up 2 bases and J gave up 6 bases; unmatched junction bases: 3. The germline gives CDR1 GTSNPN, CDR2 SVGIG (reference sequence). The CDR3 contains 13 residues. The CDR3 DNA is TGTGCCTGGAGTCGACAGGGGATTCAGCCCCAGCATTTT. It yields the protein CAWSRQGIQPQHF.

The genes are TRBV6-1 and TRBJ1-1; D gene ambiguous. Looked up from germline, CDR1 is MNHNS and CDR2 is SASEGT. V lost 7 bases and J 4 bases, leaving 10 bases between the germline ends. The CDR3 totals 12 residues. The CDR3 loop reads CASTGLITEAFF. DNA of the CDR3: TGTGCCAGCACCGGGTTGATCACTGAAGCTTTCTTT.

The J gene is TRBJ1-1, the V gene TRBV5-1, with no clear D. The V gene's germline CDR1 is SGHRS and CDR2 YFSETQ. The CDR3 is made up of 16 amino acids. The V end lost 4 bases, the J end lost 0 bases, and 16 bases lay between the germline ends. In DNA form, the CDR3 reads TGCGCCAGCAGCCTTGGGTGGGGAGGGCTGAACACTGAAGCTTTCTTT. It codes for CASSLGWGGLNTEAFF.

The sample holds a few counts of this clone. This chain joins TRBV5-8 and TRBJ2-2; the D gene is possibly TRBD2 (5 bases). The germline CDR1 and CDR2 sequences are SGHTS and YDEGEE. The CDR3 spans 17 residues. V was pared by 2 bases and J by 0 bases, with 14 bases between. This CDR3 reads CASSLPYEGSNTGELFF. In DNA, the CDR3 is TGTGCCAGCAGCTTACCGTACGAGGGCTCGAACACCGGGGAGCTGTTTTTT.

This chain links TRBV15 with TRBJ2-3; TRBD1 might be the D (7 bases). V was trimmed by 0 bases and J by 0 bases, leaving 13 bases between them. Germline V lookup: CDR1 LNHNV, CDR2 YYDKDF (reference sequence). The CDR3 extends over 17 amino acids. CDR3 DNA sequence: TGTGCCACCAGCAGAGATGGCAGGGGGGCTAGCACAGATACGCAGTATTTT. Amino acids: CATSRDGRGASTDTQYF.

The CDR3: CASSPPGQGGGYGYTF. CDR3 DNA sequence: TGTGCCAGCTCACCTCCAGGACAGGGGGGCGGCTATGGCTACACCTTC. V gene TRBV18 combines with J gene TRBJ1-2; 10 positions match TRBD1. The J segment lost 4 bases and the V segment lost 3 bases, leaving 8 bases of the junction unmatched. This CDR3 has 16 amino acids. The germline CDR1 and CDR2 sequences are KGHSH and LQKENI.

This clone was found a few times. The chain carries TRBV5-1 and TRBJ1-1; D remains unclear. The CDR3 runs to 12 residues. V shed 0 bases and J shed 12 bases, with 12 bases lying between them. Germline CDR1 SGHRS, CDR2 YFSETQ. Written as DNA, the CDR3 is TGCGCCAGCAGCTTGGAAGGCGGTGTAACTTTCTTT. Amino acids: CASSLEGGVTFF.

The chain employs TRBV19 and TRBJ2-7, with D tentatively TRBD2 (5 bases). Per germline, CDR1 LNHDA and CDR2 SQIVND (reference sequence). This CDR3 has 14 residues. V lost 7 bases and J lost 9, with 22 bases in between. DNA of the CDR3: TGTGCCAGTAAATCACAGCTTAGCGCGGACCGGCAGTACTTC. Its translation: CASKSQLSADRQYF.